The T cell receptor beta chain described here comes from a study of metastatic and nonmetastatic thyroid tumors. Study-level information: Repertoires from malignant and benign thyroid patients were compared across blood and tumor or nodule tissue. Broader study findings: Within blood and tumor, benign nodules reportedly had significantly lower TCR beta diversity than malignant thyroid tumors did.

The J segment lost 0 bases and the V segment lost 6 bases, leaving 5 bases of the junction unmatched. In germline, CDR1 is WSHSY, CDR2 SAAADI. The CDR3 runs 14 residues. Using MiXCR, TCRdb re-called clones from the PCR reads. The table lists approximately 12,000 clones, 31% of them singletons, with 15% to 19% in the top ten. This clone is categorized as medium-sized. Its antigen is as yet unknown. Thyroid surgery was performed in patients who had received no treatment beforehand. The origin of this receptor is a male donor with papillary thyroid cancer or a benign thyroid nodule (not recorded which). Some clones in this sample may be carry-over from other donors' samples. The rearrangement uses TRBV10-2 and TRBJ2-7; 7 positions match TRBD1. The sequenced sample was tumor tissue. CDR3 region: CASSSGGNSYEQYF. The CDR3 DNA reads as TGCGCCAGCAGCTCAGGGGGAAACTCCTACGAGCAGTACTTC.